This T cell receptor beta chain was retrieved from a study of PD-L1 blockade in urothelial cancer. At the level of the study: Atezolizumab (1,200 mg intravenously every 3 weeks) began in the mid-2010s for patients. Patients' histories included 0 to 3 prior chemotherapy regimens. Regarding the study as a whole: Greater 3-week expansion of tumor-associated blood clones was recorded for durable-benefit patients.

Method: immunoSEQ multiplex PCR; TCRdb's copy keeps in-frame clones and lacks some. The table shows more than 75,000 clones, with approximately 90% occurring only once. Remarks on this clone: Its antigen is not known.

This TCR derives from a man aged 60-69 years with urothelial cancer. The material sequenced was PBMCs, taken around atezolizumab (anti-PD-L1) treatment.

The CDR3 here is CASSGLAGTDTQYF. The DNA of the CDR3 is TGCGCCAGCAGCGGACTAGCGGGGACAGATACGCAGTATTTT. The chain recombines TRBV5-1 with TRBJ2-3; 12 bases are a match to TRBD2. The CDR3 extends over 14 amino acids. Germline values: CDR1 SGHRS, CDR2 YFSETQ. Trimming at V came to 4 bases and at J to 3 bases, leaving 0 bases not matched to a gene.